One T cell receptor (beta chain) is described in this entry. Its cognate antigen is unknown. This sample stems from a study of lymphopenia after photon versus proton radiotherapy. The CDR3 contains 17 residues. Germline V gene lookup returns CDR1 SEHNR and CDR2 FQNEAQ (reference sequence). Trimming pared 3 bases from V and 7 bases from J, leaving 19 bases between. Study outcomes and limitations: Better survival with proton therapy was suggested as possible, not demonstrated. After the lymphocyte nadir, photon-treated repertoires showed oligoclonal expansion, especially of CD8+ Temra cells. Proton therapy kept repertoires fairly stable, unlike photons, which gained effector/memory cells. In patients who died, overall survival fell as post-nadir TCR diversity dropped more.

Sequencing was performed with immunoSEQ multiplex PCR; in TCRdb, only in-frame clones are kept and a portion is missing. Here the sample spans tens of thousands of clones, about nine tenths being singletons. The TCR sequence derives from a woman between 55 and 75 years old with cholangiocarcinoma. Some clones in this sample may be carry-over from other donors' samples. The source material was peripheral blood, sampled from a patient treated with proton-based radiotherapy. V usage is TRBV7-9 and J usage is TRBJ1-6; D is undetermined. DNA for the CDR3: TGTGCCAGCAGCTTTGGACGGAGAGAGGAAGAGAATTCACCCCTCCACTTT. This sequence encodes CASSFGRREEENSPLHF.